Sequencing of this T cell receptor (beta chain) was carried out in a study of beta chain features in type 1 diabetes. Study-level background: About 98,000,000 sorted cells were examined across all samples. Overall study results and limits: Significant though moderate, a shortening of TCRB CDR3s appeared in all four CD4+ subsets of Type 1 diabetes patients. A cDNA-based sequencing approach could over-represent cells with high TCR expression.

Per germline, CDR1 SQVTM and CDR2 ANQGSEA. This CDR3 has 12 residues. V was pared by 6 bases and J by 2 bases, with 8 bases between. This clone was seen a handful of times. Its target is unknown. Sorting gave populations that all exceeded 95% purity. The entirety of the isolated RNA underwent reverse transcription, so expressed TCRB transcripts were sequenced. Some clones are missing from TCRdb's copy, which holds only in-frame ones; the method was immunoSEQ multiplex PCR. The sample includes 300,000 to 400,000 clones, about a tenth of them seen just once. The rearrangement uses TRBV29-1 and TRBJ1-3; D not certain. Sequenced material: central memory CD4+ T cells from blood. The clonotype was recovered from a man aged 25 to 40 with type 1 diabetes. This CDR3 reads CSVKLAGNTIYF. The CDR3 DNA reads TGCAGCGTGAAACTGGCTGGAAACACCATATATTTT. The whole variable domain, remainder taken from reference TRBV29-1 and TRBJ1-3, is SAVISQKPSRDICQRGTSLTIQCQVDSQVTMMFWYRQQPGQSLTLIATANQGSEATYESGFVIDKFPISRPNLTFSTLTVSNMSPEDSSIYLCSVKLAGNTIYFGEGSWLTVV.